This T cell receptor (beta chain) came from a study of blood T cell repertoires in COVID-19. The overall study: Nucleic acid was either cDNA or gDNA, and it came from T cells, B-cell-depleted T cells, or PBMCs.

Germline V gene sequence: CDR1 MDHEN, CDR2 SYDVKM. This CDR3 spans 15 amino acids. V was clipped by 6 bases and J by 1 base, with 15 bases between them. Per the authors' pipeline: From reference gene primer amplification, estimates of nucleated cell counts were derived. The method was immunoSEQ multiplex PCR; TCRdb's version includes in-frame clones alone and lacks a portion of them. Clonal size and the V and J genes are those of that table, whereas D and trimming came from the DNA. The sample has around 67,000 clones, 75% to 90% seen once. The sequence was obtained from a man over 45 with active COVID-19. Sequences were obtained from peripheral blood. The V and J genes are TRBV28 and TRBJ1-2, with a possible D match to TRBD1 (5 bases). CDR3 sequence (DNA): TGTGCCAGCAGGGAAGGGGCAGCCGATAACTATGGCTACACCTTC. Translation: CASREGAADNYGYTF.